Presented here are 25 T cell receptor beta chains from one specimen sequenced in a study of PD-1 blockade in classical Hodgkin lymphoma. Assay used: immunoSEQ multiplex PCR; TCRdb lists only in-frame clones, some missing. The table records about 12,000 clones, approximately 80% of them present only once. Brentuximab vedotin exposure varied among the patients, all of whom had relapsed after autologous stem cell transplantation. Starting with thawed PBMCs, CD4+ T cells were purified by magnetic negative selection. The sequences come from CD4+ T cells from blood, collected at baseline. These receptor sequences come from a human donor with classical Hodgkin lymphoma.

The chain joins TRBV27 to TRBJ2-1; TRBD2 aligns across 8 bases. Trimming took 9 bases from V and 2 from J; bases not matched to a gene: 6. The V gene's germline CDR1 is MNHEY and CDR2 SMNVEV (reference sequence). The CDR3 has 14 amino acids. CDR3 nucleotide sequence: TGTGCCAGTGGGGGGCGGGGGGCCTACAATGAGCAGTTCTTC. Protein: CASGGRGAYNEQFF.

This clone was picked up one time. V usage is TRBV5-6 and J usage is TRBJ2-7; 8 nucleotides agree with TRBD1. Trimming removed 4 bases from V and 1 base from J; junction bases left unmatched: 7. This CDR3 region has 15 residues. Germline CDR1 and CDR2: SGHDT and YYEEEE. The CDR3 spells CASSQTGVGSYEQYF. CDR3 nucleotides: TGTGCCAGCAGCCAGACAGGGGTCGGATCCTACGAGCAGTACTTC.

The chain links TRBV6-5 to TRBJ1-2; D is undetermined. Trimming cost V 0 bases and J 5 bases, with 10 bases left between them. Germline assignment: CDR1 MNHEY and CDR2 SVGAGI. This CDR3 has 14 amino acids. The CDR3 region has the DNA TGTGCCAGCAGTTACTCGCGACGATCATATGGCTACACCTTC. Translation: CASSYSRRSYGYTF.

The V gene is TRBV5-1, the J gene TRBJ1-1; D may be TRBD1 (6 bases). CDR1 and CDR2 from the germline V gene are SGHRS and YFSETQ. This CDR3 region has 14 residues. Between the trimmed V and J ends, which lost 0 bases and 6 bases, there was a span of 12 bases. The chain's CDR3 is CASSLAGVRAEAFF. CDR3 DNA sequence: TGCGCCAGCAGCTTGGCAGGGGTTCGCGCTGAAGCTTTCTTT.

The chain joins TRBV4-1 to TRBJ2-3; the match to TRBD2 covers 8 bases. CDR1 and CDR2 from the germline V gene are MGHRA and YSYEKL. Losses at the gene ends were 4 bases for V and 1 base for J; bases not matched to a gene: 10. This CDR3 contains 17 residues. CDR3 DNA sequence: TGCGCCAGCAGCCGAAACGTCGGGGGGGCCGGCACAGATACGCAGTATTTT. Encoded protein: CASSRNVGGAGTDTQYF.

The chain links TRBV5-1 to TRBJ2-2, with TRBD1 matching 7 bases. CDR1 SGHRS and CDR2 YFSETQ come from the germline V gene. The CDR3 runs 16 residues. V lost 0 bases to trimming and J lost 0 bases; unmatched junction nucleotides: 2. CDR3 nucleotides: TGCGCCAGCAGCTTGGCCGGGACAGCGAACACCGGGGAGCTGTTTTTT. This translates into CASSLAGTANTGELFF.

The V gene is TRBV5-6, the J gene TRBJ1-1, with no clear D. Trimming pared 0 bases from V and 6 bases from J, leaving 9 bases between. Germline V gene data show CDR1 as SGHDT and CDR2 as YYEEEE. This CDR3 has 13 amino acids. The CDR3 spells CASSLAGHSEAFF. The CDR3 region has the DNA TGTGCCAGCAGCTTGGCCGGGCATTCTGAAGCTTTCTTT.

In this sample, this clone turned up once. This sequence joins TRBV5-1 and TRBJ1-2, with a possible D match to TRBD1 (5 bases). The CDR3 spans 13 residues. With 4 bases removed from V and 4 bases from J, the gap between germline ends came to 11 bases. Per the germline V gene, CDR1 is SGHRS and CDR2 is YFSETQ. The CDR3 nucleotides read TGCGCCAGCAGCCTCGGGGGGGGCTATGGCTACACCTTC. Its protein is CASSLGGGYGYTF.

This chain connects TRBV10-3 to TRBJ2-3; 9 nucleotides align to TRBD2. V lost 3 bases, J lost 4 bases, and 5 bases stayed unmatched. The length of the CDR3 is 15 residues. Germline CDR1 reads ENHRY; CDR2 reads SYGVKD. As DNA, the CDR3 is TGTGCCATCAGTGACCCAGCGGGGGGCCCAGATACGCAGTATTTT. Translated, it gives CAISDPAGGPDTQYF.

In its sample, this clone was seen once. CDR3 DNA sequence: TGTGCCAGCAGTTATGGGGTTAAACTGTTTTTT. It yields the protein CASSYGVKLFF. The gene calls are TRBV6-6 and TRBJ1-4; D remains ambiguous. This CDR3 contains 11 residues. Between the trimmed V and J ends, which lost 3 bases and 11 bases, there was a span of 7 bases. The germline gives CDR1 MNHNY, CDR2 SVGAGI (reference sequence).

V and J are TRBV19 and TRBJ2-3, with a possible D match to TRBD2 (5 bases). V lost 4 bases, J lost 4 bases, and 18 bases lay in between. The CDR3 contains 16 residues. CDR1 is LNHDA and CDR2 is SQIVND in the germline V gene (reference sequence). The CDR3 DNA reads TGTGCCAGTAGTAGCCCGAAGCATCGGGGTCCAGATACGCAGTATTTT. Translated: CASSSPKHRGPDTQYF. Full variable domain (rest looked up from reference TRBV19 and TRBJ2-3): DGGITQSPKYLFRKEGQNVTLSCEQNLNHDAMYWYRQDPGQGLRLIYYSQIVNDFQKGDIAEGYSVSREKKESFPLTVTSAQKNPTAFYLCASSSPKHRGPDTQYFGPGTRLTVL.

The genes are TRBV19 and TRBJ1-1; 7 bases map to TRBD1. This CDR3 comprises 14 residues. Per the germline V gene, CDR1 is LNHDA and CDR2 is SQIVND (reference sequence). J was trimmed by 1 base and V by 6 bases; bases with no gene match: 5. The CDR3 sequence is CASSRQGWNTEAFF. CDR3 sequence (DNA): TGTGCCAGTAGCAGACAGGGTTGGAACACTGAAGCTTTCTTT.

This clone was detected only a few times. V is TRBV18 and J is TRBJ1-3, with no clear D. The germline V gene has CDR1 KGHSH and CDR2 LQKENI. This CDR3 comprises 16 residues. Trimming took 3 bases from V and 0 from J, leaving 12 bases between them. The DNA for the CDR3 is TGTGCCAGCTCACCGAGCAGCCGCGACTCTGGAAACACCATATATTTT. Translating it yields CASSPSSRDSGNTIYF.

CDR3 protein: CASSGTGGHEQYF. The DNA for the CDR3 is TGTGCCAGCAGCGGAACAGGGGGCCACGAGCAGTACTTC. The rearrangement links TRBV9 to TRBJ2-7, with 9 nucleotides matching TRBD1. Looked up from germline, CDR1 is SGDLS and CDR2 is YYNGEE. CDR3 length equals 13 residues. J was trimmed by 5 bases and V by 3 bases; bases with no gene match: 3.

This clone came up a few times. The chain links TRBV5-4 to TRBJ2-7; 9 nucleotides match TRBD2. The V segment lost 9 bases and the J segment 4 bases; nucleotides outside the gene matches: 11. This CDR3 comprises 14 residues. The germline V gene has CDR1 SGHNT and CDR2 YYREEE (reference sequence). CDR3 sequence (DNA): TGTGCCACATCCCTTGGCGGGGGGGCTTACGAGCAGTACTTC. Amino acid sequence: CATSLGGGAYEQYF.

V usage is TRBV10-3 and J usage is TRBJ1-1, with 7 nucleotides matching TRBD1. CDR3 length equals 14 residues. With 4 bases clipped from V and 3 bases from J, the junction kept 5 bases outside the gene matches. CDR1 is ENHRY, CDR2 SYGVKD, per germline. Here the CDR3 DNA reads TGTGCCATCAGTGTGACAGGGCGTGACACTGAAGCTTTCTTT. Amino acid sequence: CAISVTGRDTEAFF.

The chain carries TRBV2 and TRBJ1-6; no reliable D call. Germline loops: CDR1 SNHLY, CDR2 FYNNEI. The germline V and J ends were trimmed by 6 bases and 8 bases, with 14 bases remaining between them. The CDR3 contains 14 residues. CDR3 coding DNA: TGTGCCAGCAGGGCCCCTTGGGAGGATTCACCCCTCCACTTT. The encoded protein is CASRAPWEDSPLHF.

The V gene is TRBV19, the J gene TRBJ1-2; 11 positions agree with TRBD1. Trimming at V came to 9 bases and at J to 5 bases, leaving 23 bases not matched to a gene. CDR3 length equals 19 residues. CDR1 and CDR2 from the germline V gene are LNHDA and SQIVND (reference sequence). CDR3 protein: CASKYDVLDRGRWTYGYTF. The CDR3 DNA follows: TGTGCCAGCAAATACGACGTTTTGGACAGGGGGCGCTGGACATATGGCTACACCTTC.

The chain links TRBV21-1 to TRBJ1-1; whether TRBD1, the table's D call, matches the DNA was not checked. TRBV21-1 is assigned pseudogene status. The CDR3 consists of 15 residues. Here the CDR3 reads CASKGKGTGNTEAFF. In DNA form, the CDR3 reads TGTGCCAGCAAGGGGAAAGGGACAGGGAACACTGAAGCTTTCTTT.

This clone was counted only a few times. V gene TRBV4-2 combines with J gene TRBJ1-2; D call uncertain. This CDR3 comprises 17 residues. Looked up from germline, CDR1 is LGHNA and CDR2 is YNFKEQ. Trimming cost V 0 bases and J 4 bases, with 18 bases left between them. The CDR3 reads CASSQEFTLPSFYGYTF. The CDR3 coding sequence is TGTGCCAGCAGCCAAGAGTTTACCCTCCCCTCCTTCTATGGCTACACCTTC.

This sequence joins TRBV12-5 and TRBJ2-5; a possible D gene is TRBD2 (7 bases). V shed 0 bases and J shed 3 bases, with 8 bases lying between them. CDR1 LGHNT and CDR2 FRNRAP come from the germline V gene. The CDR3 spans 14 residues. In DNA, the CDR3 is TGTGCTAGTGGTTTGGTAGGGGGGGAAGAGACCCAGTACTTC. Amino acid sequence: CASGLVGGEETQYF.

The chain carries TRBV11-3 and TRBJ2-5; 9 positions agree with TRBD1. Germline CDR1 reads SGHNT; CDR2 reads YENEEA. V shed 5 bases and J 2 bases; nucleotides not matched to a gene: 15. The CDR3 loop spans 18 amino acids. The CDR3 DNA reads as TGTGCCAGCAGCCCCGAGGGGGACAGGGTAACGGGACAAGAGACCCAGTACTTC. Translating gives CASSPEGDRVTGQETQYF. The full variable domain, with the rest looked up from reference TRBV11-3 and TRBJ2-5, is EAGVVQSPRYKIIEKKQPVAFWCNPISGHNTLYWYLQNLGQGPELLIRYENEEAVDDSQLPKDRFSAERLKGVDSTLKIQPAELGDSAVYLCASSPEGDRVTGQETQYFGPGTRLLVL.

DNA of the CDR3: TGCGCCAGCAGCCAAACCCTGGGACAGGTATCCTCCTACGAGCAGTACTTC. Protein product: CASSQTLGQVSSYEQYF. This sequence joins TRBV4-1 and TRBJ2-7; TRBD1 matches 8 bases. The CDR3 sequence is 17 residues long. The V segment lost 2 bases and the J segment 0 bases; nucleotides outside the gene matches: 9. The germline V gene has CDR1 MGHRA and CDR2 YSYEKL.

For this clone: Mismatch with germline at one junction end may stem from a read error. The CDR3 DNA sequence: TGTGCCAGCAGTTACTCCCGGGACGGAGACACTGAAACTTTCTTT. Translated: CASSYSRDGDTETFF. The genes are TRBV6-5 and TRBJ1-1, with a weak D call TRBD1 (5 bases). From germline, CDR1 is MNHEY and CDR2 SVGAGI. This CDR3 contains 15 residues.

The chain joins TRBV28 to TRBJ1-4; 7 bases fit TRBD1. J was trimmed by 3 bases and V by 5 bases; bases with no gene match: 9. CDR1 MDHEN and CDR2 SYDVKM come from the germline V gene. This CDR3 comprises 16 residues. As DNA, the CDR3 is TGTGCCAGCAGTACTCCCTCAGGGGGGGCTAATGAAAAACTGTTTTTT. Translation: CASSTPSGGANEKLFF.